These 22 T cell receptor beta chains share one sample of origin, sequenced in a study of shared clonotypes between healthy human individuals. Profiled with immunoSEQ multiplex PCR; TCRdb holds only in-frame clones, not every one. The sample has 450,000 to 500,000 clones; about three quarters are singletons. Input material: PBMCs. The receptors derive from a woman between 35 and 50 years old in good health. Some clones in this sample may be carry-over from other donors' samples.

The chain has TRBV28 and TRBJ2-5; TRBD2 agrees at 10 bases. The CDR3 loop spans 14 amino acids. The germline V gene encodes CDR1 MDHEN and CDR2 SYDVKM. Trimming took 7 bases from V and 3 from J; bases not matched to a gene: 5. CDR3 residues: CASMASGSKETQYF. The CDR3 coding sequence is TGTGCCAGCATGGCTAGCGGGAGCAAAGAGACCCAGTACTTC.

This sequence joins TRBV5-1 and TRBJ2-7; 7 positions match TRBD2. With 0 bases clipped from V and 3 bases from J, the junction kept 12 bases outside the gene matches. CDR1 and CDR2 (germline): SGHRS, YFSETQ. This CDR3 has 17 amino acids. CDR3 loop: CASSLGAQRDYVYEQYF. CDR3 DNA: TGCGCCAGCAGCTTGGGTGCACAGAGGGACTACGTCTACGAGCAGTACTTC.

The chain recombines TRBV11-2 with TRBJ2-2, with 14 positions matching TRBD2. Germline CDR1 reads SGHAT; CDR2 reads FQNNGV. The CDR3 runs 16 residues. V gave up 5 bases and J gave up 5 bases; unmatched junction bases: 4. The CDR3 spells CASSTGLAGGTGELFF. The CDR3 nucleotides are TGTGCCAGCAGCACCGGACTAGCGGGAGGAACCGGGGAGCTGTTTTTT.

The chain uses TRBV4-1 and TRBJ2-1, with TRBD2 matching 15 bases. Looked up from germline, CDR1 is MGHRA and CDR2 is YSYEKL. The CDR3 is made up of 17 amino acids. V dropped 4 bases and J dropped 4; count of bases not matched to a gene: 5. As DNA, the CDR3 is TGCGCCAGCAGCCGAGGACTAGCGGGAGGGCAATACAATGAGCAGTTCTTC. It yields the protein CASSRGLAGGQYNEQFF.

J is TRBJ2-1 and V is TRBV18; 7 bases line up with TRBD2. The germline CDR1 and CDR2 sequences are KGHSH and LQKENI. The CDR3 spans 15 residues. V trimming: 2 bases; J trimming: 8 bases; junction bases outside the gene matches: 9. CDR3 protein: CASSPASGEGYEQFF. CDR3 DNA sequence: TGTGCCAGCTCACCAGCAAGCGGGGAAGGTTATGAGCAGTTCTTC.

The chain couples TRBV27 to TRBJ2-7; 9 bases are shared with TRBD2. The germline V gene has CDR1 MNHEY and CDR2 SMNVEV (reference sequence). The CDR3 has 18 residues. V dropped 3 bases and J dropped 0; count of bases not matched to a gene: 12. The CDR3: CASSFSLAGKRGSYEQYF. CDR3 sequence (DNA): TGTGCCAGCAGTTTCAGTCTAGCGGGAAAGCGGGGCTCCTACGAGCAGTACTTC.

This chain joins TRBV4-2 and TRBJ2-1; 8 nucleotides align to TRBD2. The CDR3 length is 13 residues. Germline lookup yields CDR1 LGHNA and CDR2 YNFKEQ. J gave up 14 bases and V 0 bases, and 6 bases lay outside the gene matches. The DNA of the CDR3 is TGTGCCAGCAGCCAAGAAGCCAGCGGGAGTAAGTTCTTC. As protein: CASSQEASGSKFF.

The rearrangement uses TRBV2 and TRBJ2-2; D remains unclear. The CDR3 is 12 amino acids. The V gene lost 6 bases and the J gene lost 6 bases, with 8 bases spanning the gap. Germline CDR1 reads SNHLY; CDR2 reads FYNNEI. The CDR3 region is CASRATSGELFF. CDR3 bases: TGTGCCAGCAGGGCAACTTCCGGGGAGCTGTTTTTT.

Notes on this clone: A much bigger clone sits one base away, suggesting this may be a read error. Within the sample, other DNA sequences also encode this same CDR3. The chain recombines TRBV5-4 with TRBJ2-5; possibly TRBD2 for D (6 bases). V lost 5 bases and J lost 4, with 15 bases in between. This CDR3 has 14 amino acids. The germline gives CDR1 SGHNT, CDR2 YYREEE (reference sequence). The CDR3 sequence: CASSGGTSRETQYF. The CDR3 DNA reads as TGTGCCAGCAGTGGGGGAACTAGCAGAGAGACCCAGTACTTC. Filled out from reference TRBV5-4 and TRBJ2-5, the complete variable domain reads ETGVTQSPTHLIKTRGQQVTLRCSSQSGHNTVSWYQQALGQGPQFIFQYYREEENGRGNFPPRFSGLQFPNYSSELNVNALELDDSALYLCASSGGTSRETQYFGPGTRLLVL.

This CDR3 is CASSLPTFRSLNTEAFF. CDR3 DNA sequence: TGTGCCAGCAGCTTACCTACCTTTCGCTCCTTAAACACTGAAGCTTTCTTT. V usage is TRBV7-9 and J usage is TRBJ1-1, with D unclear. The CDR3 runs to 17 residues. The germline V gene has CDR1 SEHNR and CDR2 FQNEAQ (reference sequence). V shed 2 bases and J shed 2 bases, with 18 bases lying between them.

This chain uses TRBV10-3 with TRBJ2-7, with no clear D. The CDR3 consists of 13 residues. V gave up 8 bases and J gave up 0 bases, with 11 bases separating them. Per the germline V gene, CDR1 is ENHRY and CDR2 is SYGVKD. The CDR3 region has the DNA TGTGCCATCCAGGACCGAAGCTCCTACGAGCAGTACTTC. Translated: CAIQDRSSYEQYF.

The V call is TRBV2, the J call TRBJ1-2; no reliable D call. CDR3 length equals 12 residues. Germline V gene data show CDR1 as SNHLY and CDR2 as FYNNEI. V gave up 10 bases and J gave up 10 bases, with 19 bases separating them. The CDR3, as DNA: TGTGCCACCCTGACACCGCCGGTTCTCTACACCTTC. It yields the protein CATLTPPVLYTF.

This clone showed up many times. The V and J genes are TRBV29-1 and TRBJ2-7; TRBD1 is a possible D gene (6 bases). The CDR3 runs to 13 residues. Trimming pared 0 bases from V and 4 bases from J, leaving 10 bases between. Germline V gives CDR1 SQVTM, CDR2 ANQGSEA. DNA of the CDR3: TGCAGCGTTGAAGAGGGGGCGCGGTACGAGCAGTACTTC. Translated, it gives CSVEEGARYEQYF.

The V gene is TRBV18, the J gene TRBJ2-1; TRBD1 agrees at 7 bases. The CDR3 is 13 residues long. Germline CDR1 and CDR2: KGHSH and LQKENI. The trim removed 5 bases at V and 5 bases at J, leaving 3 bases unmatched. The CDR3 region is CASSVGTDNEQFF. CDR3 DNA sequence: TGTGCCAGCTCAGTCGGGACAGACAATGAGCAGTTCTTC.

CDR3 in DNA: TGTGCCAGCAGTGAAGGACTAGCGAGCGGCACAGATACGCAGTATTTT. Translation: CASSEGLASGTDTQYF. V usage is TRBV6-1 and J usage is TRBJ2-3, with 8 nucleotides matching TRBD2. V was clipped by 1 base and J by 1 base; unmatched bases: 4. There are 16 residues in the CDR3. Germline assignment: CDR1 MNHNS and CDR2 SASEGT.

The chain is built from TRBV7-9 and TRBJ2-7, with 8 bases that match TRBD2. CDR3 size: 14 residues. Germline CDR1 reads SEHNR; CDR2 reads FQNEAQ (reference sequence). V was clipped by 5 bases and J by 1 base; unmatched bases: 4. DNA for the CDR3: TGTGCCAGCAGCCCACTAGCGGAGTCCTACGAGCAGTACTTC. Translation: CASSPLAESYEQYF.

V gene TRBV18 combines with J gene TRBJ2-7; 8 bases fit TRBD1. This CDR3 has 15 amino acids. J lost 4 bases, V lost 4 bases, and 9 bases had no gene match. Per the germline V gene, CDR1 is KGHSH and CDR2 is LQKENI. CDR3 in amino acids: CASSLNGQGAYEQYF. CDR3 in DNA: TGTGCCAGCTCACTCAATGGACAGGGAGCGTACGAGCAGTACTTC.

The rearrangement uses TRBV7-6 and TRBJ2-2, with 7 bases matching TRBD2. V dropped 0 bases and J dropped 5; count of bases not matched to a gene: 9. Looked up from germline, CDR1 is SGHVS and CDR2 is FNYEAQ. The length of the CDR3 is 17 residues. The CDR3 sequence: CASSLAGGPTRTGELFF. As DNA, the CDR3 is TGTGCCAGCAGCTTAGCGGGAGGGCCAACCAGAACCGGGGAGCTGTTTTTT.

This clone was seen a handful of times. Other DNA sequences in the same sample also yield this CDR3. The chain employs TRBV9 and TRBJ1-1; D gene unclear. Trimming left V 0 bases short and J 1 base short, with 7 bases between. The germline V gene encodes CDR1 SGDLS and CDR2 YYNGEE. The CDR3 is 14 amino acids. The CDR3 sequence is CASSVGSQNTEAFF. The CDR3 DNA reads TGTGCCAGCAGCGTAGGTTCCCAGAACACTGAAGCTTTCTTT.

Regarding this clone: The same CDR3 also results from other DNA sequences found in this sample. CDR3 DNA sequence: TGTGCCAGCAGCGTTGGGGGCTATCAGCCCCAGCATTTT. Translation: CASSVGGYQPQHF. This chain joins TRBV9 and TRBJ1-5; D is possibly TRBD1 (6 bases). The germline V gene encodes CDR1 SGDLS and CDR2 YYNGEE. Trimming stripped 2 bases from V and 5 bases from J, with 8 bases between. This CDR3 has 13 amino acids.

This chain uses TRBV7-2 with TRBJ2-1, with 8 bases aligning to TRBD1. Per germline, CDR1 SGHTA and CDR2 FQGNSA. The CDR3 is 15 amino acids. Losses at the gene ends were 1 base for V and 8 bases for J; bases not matched to a gene: 7. DNA for the CDR3: TGTGCCAGCAGCTTAGTTGGTCAGGGGGCGGATGAGCAGTTCTTC. This sequence encodes CASSLVGQGADEQFF.

The chain couples TRBV5-1 to TRBJ2-7, with a possible D match to TRBD2 (6 bases). The CDR3 extends over 15 amino acids. Germline CDR1 reads SGHRS; CDR2 reads YFSETQ. The germline V and J ends were trimmed by 4 bases and 3 bases, with 17 bases remaining between them. The CDR3 DNA reads as TGCGCCAGCAGCCTGGACTACCGGAGGATCTACGAGCAGTACTTC. Amino acids: CASSLDYRRIYEQYF. Together with reference TRBV5-1 and TRBJ2-7, the CDR3 gives the full variable domain: KAGVTQTPRYLIKTRGQQVTLSCSPISGHRSVSWYQQTPGQGLQFLFEYFSETQRNKGNFPGRFSGRQFSNSRSEMNVSTLELGDSALYLCASSLDYRRIYEQYFGPGTRLTVT.